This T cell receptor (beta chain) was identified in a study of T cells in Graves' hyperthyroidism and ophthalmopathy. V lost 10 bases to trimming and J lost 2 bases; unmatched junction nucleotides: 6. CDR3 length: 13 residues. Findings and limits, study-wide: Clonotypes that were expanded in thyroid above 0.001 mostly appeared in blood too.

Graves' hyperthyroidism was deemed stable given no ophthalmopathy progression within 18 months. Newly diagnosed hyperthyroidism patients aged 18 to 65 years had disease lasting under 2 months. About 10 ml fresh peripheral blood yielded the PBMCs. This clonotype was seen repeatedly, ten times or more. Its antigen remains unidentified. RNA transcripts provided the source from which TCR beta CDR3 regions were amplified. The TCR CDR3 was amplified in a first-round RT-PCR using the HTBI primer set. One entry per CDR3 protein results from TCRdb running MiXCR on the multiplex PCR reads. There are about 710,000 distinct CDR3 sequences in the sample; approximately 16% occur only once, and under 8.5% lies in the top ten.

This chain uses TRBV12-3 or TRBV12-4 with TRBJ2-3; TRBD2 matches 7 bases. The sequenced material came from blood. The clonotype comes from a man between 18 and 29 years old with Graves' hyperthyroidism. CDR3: CATWDYLTDTQYF. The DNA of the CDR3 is TGTGCCACCTGGGACTACCTCACAGATACGCAGTATTTT.